The source of this TCR beta chain is a study of cytomegalovirus exposure and HLA in healthy donors. Comment on this clone: No antigen is known for it.

A multiplex PCR was run with 60 Vbeta primers and 13 Jbeta primers. Libraries were prepared by immunoSEQ multiplex PCR; TCRdb keeps only in-frame clonotypes and omits some of them. The sample gives 70,000 or so clones, under 85% of which show up once; approximately 12% is in the top ten. Whole-study results and caveats: Several of the most significant clusters appeared linked to common viral pathogens, based on a later analysis.

Germline lookup yields CDR1 LGHNA and CDR2 YNFKEQ. Trimming took 0 bases from V and 10 from J, leaving 6 bases between them. The CDR3 spans 11 residues. The sequence was obtained from an older woman in good health and CMV-seropositive. The chain joins TRBV4-2 to TRBJ2-5; a possible D gene is TRBD2 (5 bases). The sequenced sample was PBMCs. This CDR3 reads CASSQDRGQYF. The CDR3 nucleotides are TGTGCCAGCAGCCAAGATCGGGGCCAGTACTTC.